Many counts were recorded for the clone carrying this TCR beta chain. The sample comes from a study of identical twins. One entry per CDR3 protein results from TCRdb running MiXCR on the 5' RACE reads. The sample includes about 690,000 distinct CDR3 sequences, around 5.7% seen only once; the top ten take approximately 2%. CDR3 size: 15 residues. V lost 2 bases, J lost 8 bases, and 12 bases stayed unmatched. Germline V gene sequence: CDR1 DFQATT, CDR2 SNEGSKA (reference sequence). Sequenced sample: naive T cells sorted from blood. The TCR comes from a man aged 18 to 30 in good health. V gene TRBV20-1 combines with J gene TRBJ2-1; TRBD2 matches 7 bases. The CDR3 reads CSARNGGSYIDEQFF. As DNA, the CDR3 is TGCAGTGCTAGAAATGGCGGGAGTTATATCGATGAGCAGTTCTTC.